The next 10 T cell receptor beta chains were all read from a single sample in a study of tumor and adjacent non-tumor tissue in lung cancer (dated by TCRdb to 2017 to 2018). Library preparation employed multiplex PCR. Sequencing took place on an Illumina HiSeq 2500. TCRbeta libraries were constructed through three rounds of nested PCR with primers (Table S4) according to protocols adapted from ARM-PCR. The public reads were run again by TCRdb, first through fastp at Q25 and then through MiXCR, and only productive beta chains were kept. Each entry merges the rows of one CDR3 protein and shows their most common DNA and genes. The sample table lists some 100,000 distinct CDR3 sequences, about 65% of them with a count of one. The ten top clones hold roughly 20% of the sample. RNA was extracted from bulk unsorted tissue and checked for quality with a NanoDrop ND-1000 and an Agilent 2100. The normal lung samples consisted of distant non-tumor tissue collected more than 3 cm from the tumor edge.

Sequenced sample: distant non-tumor lung tissue. The source of these receptors is a man aged 55 to 69 with non-small cell lung cancer.

A single count supports this clonotype. It may be a read error: a sequence one base away is much more abundant. This rearrangement joins TRBV6-6 to TRBJ1-1; a possible D gene is TRBD1 (5 bases). Looked up from germline, CDR1 is MNHNY and CDR2 is SVGAGI (reference sequence). The CDR3 consists of 13 residues. The CDR3 nucleotides are TGTGCCAGCAATGGAGGGGAAAACACTGTAGCTTTCTTT. Translation gives CASNGGENTVAFF.

As concerns this clonotype: It is likely a read error, because the conserved phenylalanine at the end of the CDR3 is missing. The chain links TRBV6-2 or TRBV6-3 to TRBJ2-3; the D gene could be TRBD1 or TRBD2 (5 bases each). The CDR3 is 13 residues long. CDR1 MNHEY and CDR2 SVGEGT come from the germline V gene. The CDR3 spells CAARERFTDTQYL. CDR3 bases: TGTGCGGCCAGGGAGCGTTTCACAGATACGCAGTATCTT.

Of note for this clonotype: The junction does not match germline at one end; this may be a read error. The genes are TRBV6-5 and TRBJ2-7; no definite D call. This CDR3 spans 13 amino acids. Germline V gene data show CDR1 as MNHEY and CDR2 as SVGAGI. In DNA, the CDR3 is TGTGCCAGAAGTTACCCTCCGGGCTACGAGCAGTACTTC. Translating gives CARSYPPGYEQYF.

As for this clonotype: The junction and the germline gene differ at one end; a read error may be behind it. This rearrangement joins TRBV5-1 to TRBJ2-7; D may match TRBD1 or TRBD2 (5 bases each). CDR1 is SGHRS, CDR2 YFSETQ, per germline. This CDR3 has 13 amino acids. The DNA of the CDR3 is TGCACCAGCAGCCGGGACGGATTCTACGAGCAGTACTTT. This codes for CTSSRDGFYEQYF.

This clonotype turned up a few times. One junction end disagrees with the germline gene, perhaps due to a read error. The chain uses TRBV29-1 and TRBJ2-2, with 11 bases that match TRBD2. This CDR3 comprises 14 residues. Germline assignment: CDR1 SQVTM and CDR2 ANQGSEA. The CDR3 here is CSVELAGGTGELFF. CDR3 DNA: TGCAGCGTTGAACTAGCGGGAGGAACCGGGGAGTTGTTTTTT.

This clonotype was detected many times. The chain couples TRBV7-8 to TRBJ2-2; D is unresolved. This CDR3 comprises 16 residues. Looked up from germline, CDR1 is SGHVS and CDR2 is FQNEAQ. V gave up 1 base and J gave up 2 bases, with 11 bases separating them. The chain's CDR3 is CASSLGPAGNTGELFF. The CDR3 DNA follows: TGTGCCAGCAGCTTAGGTCCTGCCGGTAACACCGGGGAGCTGTTTTTT.

Concerning this clonotype: The junction and the germline gene differ at one end; a read error may be behind it. The chain employs TRBV6-2 or TRBV6-3 and TRBJ1-1, with 8 bases that match TRBD1. The CDR3 spans 13 residues. Germline CDR1 and CDR2: MNHEY and SVGEGT. DNA for the CDR3: TGTGACAGCAGAAAGGACAGGGTGGCTGAAGCTTTCTTT. Its translation: CDSRKDRVAEAFF.

Many counts were recorded for this clonotype. The V call is TRBV7-3, the J call TRBJ2-1; D is undetermined. The CDR3 runs to 14 residues. V was shortened by 2 bases and J by 6 bases, with 11 bases between the two germline ends. Germline CDR1 reads SGHTA; CDR2 reads FQGTGA. In DNA form, the CDR3 reads TGTGCCAGCAGCTTAGGGCAGCCCGGCAATGAGCAGTTCTTC. This sequence encodes CASSLGQPGNEQFF.

This clonotype was detected ten times or more. The chain links TRBV12-3 or TRBV12-4 to TRBJ2-7, with TRBD2 matching 8 bases. V shed 6 bases, J shed 5 bases, and the junction held 12 bases outside the gene matches. The CDR3 is 15 amino acids. This CDR3 is CASRSTGTSADEQYF. Written as DNA, the CDR3 is TGTGCCAGCAGGTCGACCGGGACTAGTGCGGACGAGCAGTACTTC.

The rearrangement links TRBV12-3 or TRBV12-4 to TRBJ2-2; D uncertain. This CDR3 is built from 14 residues. V lost 4 bases to trimming and J lost 7 bases, with 13 bases between them. CDR3 sequence reads: CASSWVGHDGELFF. The CDR3 DNA is TGTGCCAGCAGTTGGGTAGGGCACGACGGGGAGCTGTTTTTT.